This T cell receptor beta chain was captured by sequencing in a study of OX40 agonist ivuxolimab in advanced cancers. Background on the study: Patients receiving dose escalation had hepatocellular carcinoma, melanoma, renal cell or head and neck cancer. Partial response was recorded in three patients: one hepatocellular carcinoma and two cutaneous melanoma cases.

Germline lookup yields CDR1 MGHRA and CDR2 YSYEKL. Between the trimmed V and J ends, which lost 3 bases and 4 bases, there was a span of 9 bases. The CDR3 is made up of 14 amino acids. Points from the study as a whole: Patients who responded partially at 0.1-3.0 mg/kg showed clonal expansion ranking among the lowest. Part of the nonresponder group also had normalized T-cell clonal expansion that was low.

The method was immunoSEQ multiplex PCR; TCRdb's version includes in-frame clones alone and lacks a portion of them. The data hold roughly 7,700 clones, with around 78% observed a single time. About this clone itself: What it recognizes is unknown.

This material consisted of CD4+ or CD8+ T cells sorted from blood, taken in a trial of the OX40 agonist ivuxolimab. The sequence was obtained from an adult with an advanced solid tumor such as melanoma, head and neck, liver or kidney cancer. The V call is TRBV4-1, the J call TRBJ1-4; no clear D. The chain's CDR3 is CASSQTLSNEKLFF. For the CDR3, the DNA is TGCGCCAGCAGCCAGACCCTCAGTAATGAAAAACTGTTTTTT.